Below, one TCR beta chain is given with its context. Trimming took off 4 bases at V and 2 bases at J, with 12 bases between the two ends. Germline V gene data show CDR1 as SGHAT and CDR2 as FQNNGV. The CDR3 length is 14 residues. This sample is part of a study of shared T cell receptors in the human thymus. Measured with immunoSEQ multiplex PCR; TCRdb has only the in-frame clones, and not every one. This sample yields roughly 660,000 clones, of which around 87% are seen a single time; about 0.01% belongs to the top ten. These same records also appear under a second study, on human thymus T cells.

The rearrangement uses TRBV11-2 and TRBJ2-7; D might be TRBD1 (5 bases). Sequenced input: thymocytes. The sequence was collected from a boy younger than two with a congenital heart defect. CDR3 sequence reads: CASSYNRTPYEQYF. CDR3 nucleotides: TGTGCCAGCAGCTACAACAGGACCCCCTACGAGCAGTACTTC.